The TCR beta chain under discussion was sequenced for a study of patients and donors after allogeneic stem cell transplantation. The CDR3 contains 12 residues. The V gene's germline CDR1 is MNHNY and CDR2 SVGAGI (reference sequence). The junction had 2 bases not matched to a gene; V was cut back by 6 bases and J by 6 bases. TCRdb analysed the RT-PCR reads with MiXCR anew, one entry per CDR3 protein. The sample contains about 90,000 distinct CDR3 sequences, roughly 48% of which appear only once. The chain carries TRBV6-6 and TRBJ1-2; 9 nucleotides agree with TRBD1. Sequenced material: blood, either unsorted or a sorted T cell fraction (not recorded which). The receptor's source is a human donor who was either an allogeneic HSCT recipient or a stem cell or donor lymphocyte infusion donor (not recorded which). It is not recorded whose cells these are; they may come from a transplant donor. The CDR3: CASSGQGNGYTF. As DNA, the CDR3 is TGTGCCAGCAGCGGACAGGGGAATGGCTACACCTTC.